The clone carrying this TCR beta chain was recorded a few times. The sample comes from a study of CD8 T cells in ankylosing spondylitis. One entry per CDR3 protein, called by TCRdb with MiXCR from the 5' RACE reads. The repertoire includes 250,000 to 400,000 distinct CDR3 sequences, around 10% of them detected once, and roughly a tenth sits in the top ten. The sequenced sample consisted of blood, either unsorted or a sorted T cell fraction (not recorded which). This clonotype was sampled from a female donor with ankylosing spondylitis or in good health (not recorded which).

CDR3 nucleotides: TGTGCCGCCCAGGGGAGCTTCTATGGCTACACCTTC. Translated, it gives CAAQGSFYGYTF. The chain recombines TRBV6-1 with TRBJ1-2, with D possibly matching TRBD1 (6 bases). Germline CDR1 is MNHNS and CDR2 is SASEGT. The CDR3 is 12 residues long. With 11 bases removed from V and 4 bases from J, the gap between germline ends came to 14 bases.